The next 32 T cell receptor beta chains were all read from a single sample in a study of T cells in Graves' hyperthyroidism and ophthalmopathy. TCR beta CDR3 regions were amplified from RNA. HTBI primers drove first-round RT-PCR of the TCR CDR3. TCRdb re-analysed the multiplex PCR reads in MiXCR, keeping a single row per CDR3 protein. The repertoire holds fewer than 800,000 distinct CDR3 sequences, with roughly 15% as singletons. The sample consisted of blood. The source is a man aged 18 to 29 with Graves' hyperthyroidism.

V usage is TRBV6-1 and J usage is TRBJ2-4; D is unclear. The CDR3 sequence is 16 residues long. Germline V CDR1 and CDR2: MNHNS, SASEGT. Trimming pared 4 bases from V and 0 bases from J, leaving 13 bases between. The CDR3 region has the DNA TGTGCCAGCAGTGGCAGGACGGCCCTAGCCAAAAACATTCAGTACTTC. Protein: CASSGRTALAKNIQYF.

In this sample, this clonotype turned up many times. This rearrangement joins TRBV12-3 or TRBV12-4 to TRBJ2-3; no reliable D call. The ends were cut back, 2 bases at V and 1 base at J, with 10 bases in the middle. The CDR3 is 15 amino acids. CDR3 in DNA: TGTGCCAGCAGTTTACTAGAGACTGGCACAGATACGCAGTATTTT. Protein sequence: CASSLLETGTDTQYF.

The V call is TRBV24-1, the J call TRBJ2-1; TRBD2 matches at 12 bases. CDR1 and CDR2 from the germline V gene are KGHDR and SFDVKD. There are 21 residues in the CDR3. V lost 4 bases, J lost 0 bases, and 15 bases stayed unmatched. The CDR3 coding sequence is TGTGCCACCAGTGAACCAAGACCGGGACTAGCGGGCCTGACCTCCTACAATGAGCAGTTCTTC. It yields the protein CATSEPRPGLAGLTSYNEQFF.

This clonotype was counted many times. The rearrangement uses TRBV7-9 and TRBJ2-1, with D uncertain. V lost 3 bases and J 2 bases, leaving 8 bases between the germline ends. Per the germline V gene, CDR1 is SEHNR and CDR2 is FQNEAQ (reference sequence). The CDR3 covers 14 residues. The CDR3 bases are TGTGCCAGCAGCTTGTCCGCAACCTACAATGAGCAGTTCTTC. Translated, it gives CASSLSATYNEQFF.

This clonotype came up many times. This sequence joins TRBV28 and TRBJ1-5; the D gene is possibly TRBD1 (5 bases). V was clipped by 6 bases and J by 5 bases, with 14 bases between them. The CDR3 is made up of 14 amino acids. CDR1 is MDHEN, CDR2 SYDVKM, per germline. The DNA for the CDR3 is TGTGCCAGCAGGGGGGAGGGTCTTGATCAGCCCCAGCATTTT. This translates into CASRGEGLDQPQHF.

Notes on this clonotype: The germline gene is not matched at one end of the junction; a read error may be the cause. The CDR3 sequence is CSVLTLVSSYNKQFF. The CDR3, as DNA: TGCAGCGTGCTAACTCTGGTGAGCTCCTACAATAAGCAGTTCTTC. The rearrangement joins TRBV29-1 to TRBJ2-1; no clear D gene. Germline V CDR1 and CDR2: SQVTM, ANQGSEA. The length of the CDR3 is 15 residues.

This clonotype was detected a few times. This sequence joins TRBV28 and TRBJ2-1; D remains unclear. The V gene's germline CDR1 is MDHEN and CDR2 SYDVKM. The V end lost 8 bases, the J end lost 3 bases, and 14 bases lay between the germline ends. The CDR3 is 14 residues long. CDR3 loop: CASGSQTFYNEQFF. Written as DNA, the CDR3 is TGTGCCAGCGGAAGCCAGACTTTCTACAATGAGCAGTTCTTC.

The table lists this clonotype with a few counts. V and J are TRBV19 and TRBJ2-3, with TRBD2 matching over 14 bases. This CDR3 is 15 amino acids long. The V gene's germline CDR1 is LNHDA and CDR2 SQIVND (reference sequence). With V trimmed by 3 bases and J by 8 bases, 4 bases remained unmatched. The CDR3 coding sequence is TGTGCCAGTAGTATGGGACTAGCGGGAGTGGGTACGCAGTATTTT. Translation: CASSMGLAGVGTQYF.

This clonotype turned up a few times. The V call is TRBV7-6, the J call TRBJ2-1; 11 bases match TRBD1. The CDR3 loop spans 14 amino acids. Germline lookup yields CDR1 SGHVS and CDR2 FNYEAQ. Trimming at V came to 4 bases and at J to 5 bases, leaving 1 base not matched to a gene. The CDR3 here is CASSWDRGDNEQFF. The CDR3 DNA reads TGTGCCAGCAGCTGGGACAGGGGGGACAATGAGCAGTTCTTC.

Ten or more counts support this clonotype. The CDR3 bases are TGTGCCACCTGGTCTGGGCGGAGCACAGATACGCAGTATTTT. As protein: CATWSGRSTDTQYF. The gene calls are TRBV6-1 and TRBJ2-3; D not resolved. The CDR3 sequence is 14 residues long. With 10 bases removed from V and 0 bases from J, the gap between germline ends came to 14 bases. Germline CDR1 is MNHNS and CDR2 is SASEGT.

This clonotype was detected many times. CDR3 sequence reads: CASSYGTSNTEAFF. The DNA of the CDR3 is TGTGCCAGCAGTTACGGGACATCGAACACTGAAGCTTTCTTT. The chain joins TRBV6-5 to TRBJ1-1, with a possible D match to TRBD1 (6 bases). The CDR3 sequence is 14 residues long. Trimming took 2 bases from V and 1 from J, leaving 8 bases between them. The germline V gene has CDR1 MNHEY and CDR2 SVGAGI.

The chain carries TRBV19 and TRBJ1-2; 7 positions match TRBD1. CDR1 is LNHDA and CDR2 is SQIVND in the germline V gene (reference sequence). The CDR3 length is 14 residues. The ends lost 5 bases at V and 2 bases at J; junction bases unmatched: 5. The CDR3 DNA follows: TGTGCCAGTAGTCCACAGGGGTGGAACTATGGCTACACCTTC. As protein: CASSPQGWNYGYTF. The full variable domain, with the rest looked up from reference TRBV19 and TRBJ1-2, is DGGITQSPKYLFRKEGQNVTLSCEQNLNHDAMYWYRQDPGQGLRLIYYSQIVNDFQKGDIAEGYSVSREKKESFPLTVTSAQKNPTAFYLCASSPQGWNYGYTFGSGTRLTVV.

J is TRBJ1-2 and V is TRBV5-1; D is uncertain. V was cut by 4 bases and J by 0 bases, with 10 bases left in between. Germline V gene data show CDR1 as SGHRS and CDR2 as YFSETQ. CDR3 length equals 14 residues. In DNA, the CDR3 is TGCGCCAGCAGCCGTGCTCTACCTAACTATGGCTACACCTTC. It yields the protein CASSRALPNYGYTF.

This clonotype was seen more than once but under ten times. The V gene is TRBV12-3 or TRBV12-4, the J gene TRBJ2-5, with 8 bases identical to TRBD2. The length of the CDR3 is 15 residues. Trimming removed 3 bases from V and 4 bases from J; junction bases left unmatched: 7. The CDR3 DNA sequence: TGTGCCAGCAGTTTTGAGCGGGAGAGTAGAGAGACCCAGTACTTC. It is translated as CASSFERESRETQYF.

DNA for the CDR3: TGTGCCAGCAGCCCCCTGGGTCTAACGGAGGAGACCCAGTACTTC. Amino acids: CASSPLGLTEETQYF. V usage is TRBV28 and J usage is TRBJ2-5; D ambiguous. From germline, CDR1 is MDHEN and CDR2 SYDVKM. CDR3 length: 15 amino acids. The V end was cut by 6 bases, the J end by 5 bases, with 19 bases between. Full variable domain (remainder filled in from reference TRBV28 and TRBJ2-5): DVKVTQSSRYLVKRTGEKVFLECVQDMDHENMFWYRQDPGLGLRLIYFSYDVKMKEKGDIPEGYSVSREKKERFSLILESASTNQTSMYLCASSPLGLTEETQYFGPGTRLLVL.

This chain links TRBV12-5 with TRBJ2-1, with TRBD2 matching over 13 bases. CDR1 is LGHNT and CDR2 is FRNRAP in the germline V gene. CDR3 size: 19 residues. V was clipped by 2 bases and J by 7 bases; unmatched bases: 14. For the CDR3, the DNA is TGTGCTAGTGGTTTGTTCCGGACTAGCGGGAGTGTCTCTAATAATGAGCAGTTCTTC. It encodes CASGLFRTSGSVSNNEQFF.

The table lists this clonotype with a few counts. V usage is TRBV19 and J usage is TRBJ2-3; D unclear. Trimming took 3 bases from V and 3 from J, leaving 10 bases between them. Germline CDR1 and CDR2: LNHDA and SQIVND (reference sequence). This CDR3 region has 14 residues. The CDR3 DNA is TGTGCCAGTAGTATTGCACTGGTAACAGATACGCAGTATTTT. As protein: CASSIALVTDTQYF.

This clonotype was counted many times. The chain combines TRBV7-6 with TRBJ2-3; D gene uncertain. Per germline, CDR1 SGHVS and CDR2 FNYEAQ. V was trimmed by 5 bases and J by 2 bases, leaving 8 bases between them. The CDR3 consists of 13 residues. The CDR3 region has the DNA TGTGCCAGCAGCCGAGTGTTCACAGATACGCAGTATTTT. This encodes CASSRVFTDTQYF. Full variable domain (missing parts from reference TRBV7-6 and TRBJ2-3): GAGVSQSPRYKVTKRGQDVALRCDPISGHVSLYWYRQALGQGPEFLTYFNYEAQQDKSGLPNDRFSAERPEGSISTLTIQRTEQRDSAMYRCASSRVFTDTQYFGPGTRLTVL.

This clonotype has a count of ten or more. The rearrangement links TRBV18 to TRBJ2-4; D remains unclear. Trimming cost V 2 bases and J 4 bases, with 6 bases left between them. The CDR3 runs to 13 residues. Germline V gene sequence: CDR1 KGHSH, CDR2 LQKENI. CDR3 in DNA: TGTGCCAGCTCACCAGGGCAGAAAAACATTCAGTACTTC. This gives the protein CASSPGQKNIQYF.

This clonotype has a handful of counts. The rearrangement uses TRBV2 and TRBJ1-4; D unresolved. The germline gives CDR1 SNHLY, CDR2 FYNNEI. Trimming shortened V by 1 base and J by 2 bases, and 14 bases separated the two germline ends. The CDR3 loop spans 17 amino acids. For the CDR3, the DNA is TGTGCCAGCAGTGAAGGGGATCCGGGAGGGACTAATGAAAAACTGTTTTTT. Translated, it gives CASSEGDPGGTNEKLFF.

This clonotype was found a few times. The genes are TRBV10-1 and TRBJ2-6; D is possibly TRBD2 (7 bases). The germline V gene has CDR1 WNHNN and CDR2 SYGVQD (reference sequence). Trimming removed 3 bases from V and 0 bases from J, with 12 bases in between. The CDR3 runs to 17 residues. The CDR3 DNA reads as TGCGCCAGCAGTGACGGGGGGCCCCTCTCTGGGGCCAACGTCCTGACTTTC. This gives the protein CASSDGGPLSGANVLTF.

The chain is built from TRBV6-1 and TRBJ2-1; the D gene is possibly TRBD2 (6 bases). Trimming left V 2 bases short and J 1 base short, with 9 bases between. The CDR3 sequence is 15 residues long. The V gene's germline CDR1 is MNHNS and CDR2 SASEGT. The CDR3 coding sequence is TGTGCCAGCAGTGAAAGGGAGGTATCCTACAATGAGCAGTTCTTC. Translated: CASSEREVSYNEQFF.

This clonotype was recorded a few times. A clone one base away is much larger, so this may be a read error. This chain uses TRBV2 with TRBJ2-7, with TRBD2 identical over 10 bases. CDR3 length: 16 amino acids. The germline gives CDR1 SNHLY, CDR2 FYNNEI. The CDR3 region has the DNA TGTGCCAACAGTGAAGCGCTTAGGACTAGCGGCTACGAGCAGTACTTC. Translated, it gives CANSEALRTSGYEQYF.

This clonotype was counted at least ten times. DNA for the CDR3: TGTGCCAGCAGCTTAATGTCAGGGGACTACAATGAGCAGTTCTTC. It translates to CASSLMSGDYNEQFF. This chain joins TRBV7-9 and TRBJ2-1, with D possibly being TRBD1 (6 bases). The CDR3 has 15 residues. The germline V gene encodes CDR1 SEHNR and CDR2 FQNEAQ (reference sequence). Trimming shortened V by 2 bases and J by 3 bases, and 11 bases separated the two germline ends.

This clonotype occurred a few times. The J gene is TRBJ1-1, the V gene TRBV6-2 or TRBV6-3; 8 nucleotides line up with TRBD1. Germline CDR1 MNHEY, CDR2 SVGEGT. V shed 4 bases and J 4 bases; nucleotides not matched to a gene: 11. The length of the CDR3 is 16 residues. CDR3 residues: CASSFRTGSGTTEAFF. The CDR3 DNA is TGTGCCAGCAGTTTCCGGACAGGGAGTGGTACCACTGAAGCTTTCTTT.

This clonotype has ten or more counts. The chain carries TRBV4-3 and TRBJ1-1; 9 nucleotides line up with TRBD1. There are 14 residues in the CDR3. Germline V gene data show CDR1 as LGHNA and CDR2 as YSLEER. V dropped 0 bases and J dropped 5; count of bases not matched to a gene: 1. This CDR3 is CASSQEQGATEAFF. CDR3 DNA sequence: TGCGCCAGCAGCCAAGAACAGGGGGCGACTGAAGCTTTCTTT.

Details on this clonotype: It may be a read error: a sequence one base away is much more abundant. The chain joins TRBV7-3 to TRBJ2-1; D remains unclear. V dropped 4 bases and J dropped 5 bases, with 9 bases sitting between them. CDR3 length: 13 amino acids. Germline V gene lookup returns CDR1 SGHTA and CDR2 FQGTGA. The CDR3 is CASSSISDNEQFF. CDR3 DNA: TGTGCCAGCAGCTCAATCAGTGACAATGAGCAGTTCTTC.

This clonotype was seen at least ten times. The CDR3 is CASSQSGTGELFF. The CDR3 nucleotides are TGTGCCAGCAGCCAGTCAGGCACCGGGGAGCTGTTTTTT. The chain links TRBV3-1 to TRBJ2-2; no firm D call. The V end lost 3 bases, the J end lost 4 bases, and 6 bases lay between the germline ends. The CDR3 covers 13 residues. The V gene's germline CDR1 is LGHDT and CDR2 YNNKEL (reference sequence). Based on the CDR3 plus reference TRBV3-1 and TRBJ2-2, the full variable domain is DTAVSQTPKYLVTQMGNDKSIKCEQNLGHDTMYWYKQDSKKFLKIMFSYNNKELIINETVPNRFSPKSPDKAHLNLHINSLELGDSAVYFCASSQSGTGELFFGEGSRLTVL.

J is TRBJ2-2 and V is TRBV27; 9 bases agree with TRBD2. CDR3 length: 15 amino acids. J was trimmed by 4 bases and V by 3 bases; bases with no gene match: 3. Germline V gene sequence: CDR1 MNHEY, CDR2 SMNVEV (reference sequence). In DNA, the CDR3 is TGTGCCAGCAGTTTGACGCGGGAGGGCACCGGGGAGCTGTTTTTT. This sequence encodes CASSLTREGTGELFF.

This clonotype turned up a few times. The chain recombines TRBV5-6 with TRBJ2-2; D may be TRBD2 (5 bases). CDR3 length: 14 residues. CDR1 and CDR2 (germline): SGHDT, YYEEEE. V was pared by 6 bases and J by 5 bases, with 14 bases between. CDR3 in DNA: TGTGCCAGCACCCGGACTGACTTTACCGGGGAGCTGTTTTTT. Translation: CASTRTDFTGELFF.

This clonotype was counted between two and nine times. The chain is built from TRBV10-3 and TRBJ2-7, with 7 bases fitting TRBD2. CDR1 and CDR2 from the germline V gene are ENHRY and SYGVKD. This CDR3 comprises 15 residues. J gave up 6 bases and V 3 bases, and 11 bases lay outside the gene matches. DNA for the CDR3: TGTGCCATCAGTGACCACCCGGCGGGGAGGGGCGAGCAGTACTTC. It translates to CAISDHPAGRGEQYF.

This clonotype was detected only a few times. The rearrangement links TRBV7-2 to TRBJ1-2, with 7 bases that match TRBD1. Germline V lookup: CDR1 SGHTA, CDR2 FQGNSA. The CDR3 consists of 14 residues. V gave up 1 base and J gave up 8 bases; unmatched junction bases: 7. CDR3 sequence reads: CASSLGDSFGGYTF. The CDR3 bases are TGTGCCAGCAGCTTAGGGGACAGTTTCGGAGGCTACACCTTC.